One and the same sample provided the 15 T cell receptor beta chains below, sequenced in a study of blood T cell repertoires in COVID-19. Libraries were prepared by immunoSEQ multiplex PCR; TCRdb keeps only in-frame clonotypes and omits some of them. The sample yields over 200,000 clones, 88% seen once. Material: PBMCs or T cells enriched from blood (not recorded which). These receptor sequences come from a woman in her twenties or thirties who had been exposed to COVID-19.

This chain joins TRBV10-3 and TRBJ2-1; 11 bases match TRBD2. Germline lookup yields CDR1 ENHRY and CDR2 SYGVKD. The V and J ends lost 2 bases and 9 bases, in that order; junction bases with no gene match: 6. There are 15 residues in the CDR3. DNA of the CDR3: TGTGCCATCAGTGAGAGGCTAGCGGGAGGCTCTGAGCAGTTCTTC. Its translation: CAISERLAGGSEQFF.

The rearrangement joins TRBV25-1 to TRBJ1-1; TRBD1 agrees at 7 bases. V lost 5 bases and J lost 1; bases outside the gene matches: 7. The length of the CDR3 is 15 residues. CDR1 and CDR2 (germline): MGHDK, SYGVNS. CDR3 in DNA: TGTGCCAGCAGTTCGCTTAGGACAGGGAACACTGAAGCTTTCTTT. Its protein is CASSSLRTGNTEAFF.

The V and J genes are TRBV19 and TRBJ1-2; possibly TRBD1 for D (5 bases). This CDR3 has 17 residues. Germline values: CDR1 LNHDA, CDR2 SQIVND (reference sequence). The V and J ends lost 4 bases and 0 bases respectively, with 18 bases between them. The CDR3 loop is CASSRRTRGSSNYGYTF. In nucleotides, the CDR3 is TGTGCCAGTAGTAGACGGACCCGGGGGTCGTCTAACTATGGCTACACCTTC.

V gene TRBV25-1 combines with J gene TRBJ2-3; 7 positions agree with TRBD2. Losses at the gene ends were 6 bases for V and 2 bases for J; bases not matched to a gene: 5. Germline lookup yields CDR1 MGHDK and CDR2 SYGVNS. CDR3 size: 14 residues. The CDR3 DNA reads TGTGCCAGCAGCAGACTAGCTACCACAGATACGCAGTATTTT. Encoded protein: CASSRLATTDTQYF.

This clone was detected a few times. This chain uses TRBV15 with TRBJ2-3, with D possibly being TRBD1 (6 bases). The V end lost 5 bases, the J end lost 2 bases, and 17 bases lay between the germline ends. This CDR3 comprises 16 residues. Germline V CDR1 and CDR2: LNHNV, YYDKDF (reference sequence). The CDR3, as DNA: TGTGCCACCAGCGTCCGGACAGCATTAGTCACAGATACGCAGTATTTT. Its protein product is CATSVRTALVTDTQYF.

CDR3 nucleotides: TGTGCCAGCAGATATGGGACTAGTCAAAACGAGCAGTACTTC. Protein sequence: CASRYGTSQNEQYF. The V and J genes are TRBV11-2 and TRBJ2-7; 8 bases map to TRBD2. Germline V CDR1 and CDR2: SGHAT, FQNNGV. CDR3 length: 14 residues. V lost 6 bases and J lost 5; bases outside the gene matches: 9. Full variable domain (remainder filled in from reference TRBV11-2 and TRBJ2-7): EAGVAQSPRYKIIEKRQSVAFWCNPISGHATLYWYQQILGQGPKLLIQFQNNGVVDDSQLPKDRFSAERLKGVDSTLKIQPAKLEDSAVYLCASRYGTSQNEQYFGPGTRLTVT.

About this clone itself: The junction shows a germline mismatch at one end, possibly a read error. The J gene is TRBJ2-1, the V gene TRBV4-1; 12 bases align to TRBD1. The CDR3 is 16 residues long. The V gene's germline CDR1 is MGHRA and CDR2 YSYEKL. The CDR3 protein is CASSQGDRGRENEQLF. The CDR3 nucleotides are TGCGCCAGCAGCCAAGGGGACAGGGGGCGGGAGAATGAGCAGCTCTTC.

The gene calls are TRBV5-1 and TRBJ2-2; 9 bases are shared with TRBD2. Trimming at V came to 1 base and at J to 6 bases, leaving 4 bases not matched to a gene. The CDR3 length is 15 residues. CDR1 SGHRS and CDR2 YFSETQ come from the germline V gene. The chain's CDR3 is CASSLLREGPGELFF. CDR3 coding DNA: TGCGCCAGCAGCTTGTTGCGGGAGGGCCCCGGGGAGCTGTTTTTT. Together with reference TRBV5-1 and TRBJ2-2, the CDR3 gives the full variable domain: KAGVTQTPRYLIKTRGQQVTLSCSPISGHRSVSWYQQTPGQGLQFLFEYFSETQRNKGNFPGRFSGRQFSNSRSEMNVSTLELGDSALYLCASSLLREGPGELFFGEGSRLTVL.

This clone was seen just once. The gene calls are TRBV9 and TRBJ2-7, with D possibly TRBD2 on 6 matching bases. The CDR3 is 14 amino acids. The germline V gene has CDR1 SGDLS and CDR2 YYNGEE. Trimming shortened V by 5 bases and J by 4 bases, and 16 bases separated the two germline ends. The CDR3 loop is CASSASEGGYEQYF. CDR3 in DNA: TGTGCCAGCAGTGCTTCGGAGGGCGGATACGAGCAGTACTTC.

In the case of this clone: A read error is possible here, since a much larger clone lies one base away. Other DNA sequences in the sample encode the same CDR3. The CDR3 coding sequence is TGTGCCAGCAGTGATGGGACTAGCGGCTACGAGCAGTACTTC. Encoded protein: CASSDGTSGYEQYF. The chain links TRBV6-1 to TRBJ2-7; TRBD2 matches at 11 bases. With 3 bases clipped from V and 3 bases from J, the junction kept 1 base outside the gene matches. CDR3 length: 14 residues. CDR1 MNHNS and CDR2 SASEGT come from the germline V gene.

The chain joins TRBV5-1 to TRBJ2-1; D call uncertain. This CDR3 is 16 amino acids long. Deletions cut 3 bases from V and 4 bases from J, with 17 bases between. The germline V gene has CDR1 SGHRS and CDR2 YFSETQ. CDR3 sequence: CASSSAVRSLYNEQFF. Here the CDR3 DNA reads TGCGCCAGCAGCTCTGCCGTTAGAAGCCTTTACAATGAGCAGTTCTTC.

The V and J genes are TRBV7-9 and TRBJ2-7; TRBD2 matches at 8 bases. J lost 4 bases, V lost 4 bases, and 6 bases had no gene match. The CDR3 is 14 amino acids. The germline CDR1 and CDR2 sequences are SEHNR and FQNEAQ (reference sequence). This chain's CDR3 is CASSSREGLYEQYF. Here the CDR3 DNA reads TGTGCCAGCAGCTCTCGGGAGGGCTTGTACGAGCAGTACTTC.

The chain employs TRBV28 and TRBJ2-3, with 8 bases fitting TRBD2. The CDR3 has 17 amino acids. The germline V gene encodes CDR1 MDHEN and CDR2 SYDVKM. With 4 bases clipped from V and 1 base from J, the junction kept 10 bases outside the gene matches. The CDR3 DNA reads TGTGCCAGCAGTTCCCCCCAGGGGCGGGAGGGCACAGATACGCAGTATTTT. As protein: CASSSPQGREGTDTQYF.

The chain links TRBV28 to TRBJ2-7; 10 positions agree with TRBD2. The CDR3 length is 16 residues. Germline V gene sequence: CDR1 MDHEN, CDR2 SYDVKM. The trim removed 3 bases at V and 2 bases at J, leaving 7 bases unmatched. CDR3 coding DNA: TGTGCCAGCAGTTTCTCTAGCGGGAGCGGCGCCTACGAGCAGTACTTC. It codes for CASSFSSGSGAYEQYF.

CDR3 nucleotide sequence: TGTGCCAGCAGCCAGACTAGTAGCGGCGAGCAGTTCTTC. Its protein is CASSQTSSGEQFF. The chain couples TRBV11-2 to TRBJ2-1, with D tentatively TRBD2 (6 bases). V was clipped by 5 bases and J by 10 bases, with 15 bases between them. Germline V gene lookup returns CDR1 SGHAT and CDR2 FQNNGV. CDR3 length: 13 residues.